This entry is about one TCR beta chain. TCRdb keeps only in-frame clones here, not all; method: immunoSEQ multiplex PCR. The sample shows 70,000 to 95,000 clones, around 95% of them seen only once. The data belong to a study of T cell changes during pregnancy in multiple sclerosis. CDR1 is SGHDT and CDR2 is YYEEEE in the germline V gene. Trimming cost V 2 bases and J 3 bases, with 11 bases left between them. There are 14 residues in the CDR3. The TCR originated in a female donor in good health, enrolled as a control in a pregnancy study. V gene TRBV5-6 combines with J gene TRBJ1-1; D unresolved. The sequenced sample was peripheral blood, obtained in the second trimester of pregnancy. As DNA, the CDR3 is TGTGCCAGCAGCTTTACCAGCGGCGACACTGAAGCTTTCTTT. This sequence encodes CASSFTSGDTEAFF.